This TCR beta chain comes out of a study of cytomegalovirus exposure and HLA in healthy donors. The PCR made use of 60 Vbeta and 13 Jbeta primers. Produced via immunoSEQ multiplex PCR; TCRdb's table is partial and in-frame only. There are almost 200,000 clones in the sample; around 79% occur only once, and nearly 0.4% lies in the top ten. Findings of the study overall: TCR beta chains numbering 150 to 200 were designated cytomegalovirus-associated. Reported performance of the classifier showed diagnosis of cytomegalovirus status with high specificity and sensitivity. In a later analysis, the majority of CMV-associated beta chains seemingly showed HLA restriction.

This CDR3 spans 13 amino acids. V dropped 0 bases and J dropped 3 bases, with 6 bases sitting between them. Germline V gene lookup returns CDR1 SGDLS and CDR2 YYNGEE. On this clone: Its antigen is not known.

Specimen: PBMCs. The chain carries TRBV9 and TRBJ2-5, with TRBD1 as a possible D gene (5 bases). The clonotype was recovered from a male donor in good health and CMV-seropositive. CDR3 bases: TGTGCCAGCAGCGTAGAAGGGGAAGAGACCCAGTACTTC. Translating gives CASSVEGEETQYF.